A selection of T cell receptor beta chains follows, all from one sample in a study of OX40 agonist ivuxolimab in advanced cancers. TCRdb's table, derived via immunoSEQ multiplex PCR, lists solely in-frame clones and lacks some. The sample gives about 76,000 clones, approximately 89% of which show up once; around 0.19% is in the top ten. The input for sequencing was CD4+ or CD8+ T cells sorted from blood, taken in a trial of the OX40 agonist ivuxolimab. The receptors were sampled from an adult with an advanced solid tumor such as melanoma, head and neck, liver or kidney cancer. CDR3s include the opening cysteine and the closing phenylalanine or tryptophan. D genes are given only for firm matches. The size field is filled for only some rows; it gives once, few, many or a size class.

cdr3_nt cdr3_aa clone_size cdr3_length j_call d_call v_call
TGTGCCAGCAGCTTCCAGCCGGGGGGACGCACAGATACGCAGTATTTT CASSFQPGGRTDTQYF . 16 TRBJ2-3 TRBD2 TRBV7-3
TGTGCCAGCAGTCCATTGACAGGGAGGAGCTACACCTTC CASSPLTGRSYTF . 13 TRBJ1-2 TRBD1 TRBV27
TGTGCCAGCAGCTTAGTATCCCAGCCCCAGCATTTT CASSLVSQPQHF . 12 TRBJ1-5 . TRBV7-8
TGTGCCAGTAGTCCCCGAAGCGGGAGTAGTTCAGATACGCAGTATTTT CASSPRSGSSSDTQYF . 16 TRBJ2-3 TRBD2 TRBV19
TGTGCCAGTAGTATCGGACGGTTCCAAGAGACCCAGTACTTC CASSIGRFQETQYF . 14 TRBJ2-5 . TRBV19
TGTGCCAGCAGGTCCCGCCTCAACCCAGCTGGGACAGCCATTTACGAGCAGTACTTC CASRSRLNPAGTAIYEQYF . 19 TRBJ2-7 TRBD1 TRBV5-5
TGTGCCAGCTCACCCCCTTCGAGATCTGGAAACACCATATATTTT CASSPPSRSGNTIYF . 15 TRBJ1-3 . TRBV18
TGCGCCAGCAGCCCGGGACAGGGGGGCTTGGATACGCAGTATTTT CASSPGQGGLDTQYF . 15 TRBJ2-3 TRBD1 TRBV5-1
TGTGCCAGCAGGGAGACAGGGGCAAACACCGGGGAGCTGTTTTTT CASRETGANTGELFF . 15 TRBJ2-2 TRBD1 TRBV2
TGTGCCAGCAGTCCCCGACAGGGAGGGGGCACTGAAGCTTTCTTT CASSPRQGGGTEAFF . 15 TRBJ1-1 TRBD1 TRBV7-2
TGTGCCAACCAGCGGGAGACCCAAGAGACCCAGTACTTC CANQRETQETQYF . 13 TRBJ2-5 TRBD2 TRBV2
TGTGCCAGCAGTGAAACCAGCGAGACCCAGTACTTC CASSETSETQYF . 12 TRBJ2-5 . TRBV2
TGTGCCAGTAGTTCCCGACCGGGACAGGGGATCCGGAGGGGCTACACCTTC CASSSRPGQGIRRGYTF . 17 TRBJ1-2 TRBD1 TRBV19
TGTGCCAGTAGTACAGGGCGGAACACTGAAGCTTTCTTT CASSTGRNTEAFF few 13 TRBJ1-1 . TRBV19
TGTGCCAGCTCACCCGGCGGGGTCACCGCTGACTATGGCTACACCTTC CASSPGGVTADYGYTF once 16 TRBJ1-2 . TRBV18
TGTGCCAGTCGCCCCGGACTAGCGGGGGGCCGGATTGGTGCCCAGTACTTC CASRPGLAGGRIGAQYF . 17 TRBJ2-5 TRBD2 TRBV19
TGTGCCAGCAGCTTCCCCGCGCTGGCGGGGGAGCAGTACTTC CASSFPALAGEQYF . 14 TRBJ2-7 . TRBV7-2
TGTGCCAGCAGCGTAGTGTATGCCTCGGACACAGATACGCAGTATTTT CASSVVYASDTDTQYF . 16 TRBJ2-3 . TRBV9
TGCGCCAGCAGCCAAGATTGGACAGGGTCTAACTATGGCTACACCTTC CASSQDWTGSNYGYTF . 16 TRBJ1-2 TRBD1 TRBV4-3
TGTGCCAGCATCCCCAGCCCGGGGGTCACAGATACGCAGTATTTT CASIPSPGVTDTQYF . 15 TRBJ2-3 . TRBV5-5
TGTGCCAGCAGCCCACGAGGACAGGTGGATTATGGCTACACCTTC CASSPRGQVDYGYTF . 15 TRBJ1-2 TRBD1 TRBV6-6
TGTGCCAGTACCCGCGGGACTGGCTATGGCTACACCTTC CASTRGTGYGYTF . 13 TRBJ1-2 . TRBV19
TGTGCCACGGCCGGCGGGGCCAACGTCCTGACTTTC CATAGGANVLTF . 12 TRBJ2-6 . TRBV14
TGTGCCAGCACCCAAACCAGTAAGCACAGGACCCAAGAGACCCAGTACTTC CASTQTSKHRTQETQYF . 17 TRBJ2-5 . TRBV27
TGTGCCAGCAGCGGAGGGCCCGGCGGGAGGGCCTACGAGCAGTACTTC CASSGGPGGRAYEQYF . 16 TRBJ2-7 TRBD2 TRBV9
TGTGCCAGCAGCCAGGACACTGAAGCTTTCTTT CASSQDTEAFF . 11 TRBJ1-1 . TRBV9
TGTGCCAGCGGAATAGCGGGGTCCTACAATGAGCAGTTCTTC CASGIAGSYNEQFF . 14 TRBJ2-1 TRBD2 TRBV19
TGCGCCAGCAGCTTGCACCCCGGTCAAGAGACCCAGTACTTC CASSLHPGQETQYF . 14 TRBJ2-5 . TRBV5-1
TGTGCCAGTAGTATGTCCACATCGGCATGGGTCTATGGCTACACCTTC CASSMSTSAWVYGYTF . 16 TRBJ1-2 . TRBV19
TGTGCCAGCCGGCTAGCGGGAGTTCCATACAATGAGCAGTTCTTC CASRLAGVPYNEQFF . 15 TRBJ2-1 TRBD2 TRBV6-1
TGTGCTAGTTCACCAGACGCTGGGACTTGGAACACCGGGGAGCTGTTTTTT CASSPDAGTWNTGELFF . 17 TRBJ2-2 . TRBV12-5
TGTGCCAGCAGTTACTCCCAGGGGACCTATAATTCACCCCTCCACTTT CASSYSQGTYNSPLHF . 16 TRBJ1-6 . TRBV6-5
TGCGCCAGCAGCCAAGTTCCACAGCGGGAGGGCCGAACGATTGAGCAGTTCTTC CASSQVPQREGRTIEQFF . 18 TRBJ2-1 TRBD2 TRBV4-1
TGTGCCAGCAGCCCATCCGTGGGGACCGGGGGAGGGAGGGGCTACACCTTC CASSPSVGTGGGRGYTF . 17 TRBJ1-2 . TRBV9
TGCAGCGTTTCCCCGGGAGGGCTTCTGTTCGAGCAGTACTTC CSVSPGGLLFEQYF . 14 TRBJ2-7 TRBD2 TRBV29-1
TGTGCCAGCAGCCCTGCGTGGAGCTATGGCTACACCTTC CASSPAWSYGYTF few 13 TRBJ1-2 . TRBV11-2
TGTGCCAGCAGTGAAGGTCGGGGACGGTGGTTC CASSEGRGRWF . 11 TRBJ1-2 . TRBV2
TGTGCCAGCAGCGTAGACCCCCAGGGCTACGAGCAGTACTTC CASSVDPQGYEQYF . 14 TRBJ2-7 . TRBV9
TGTGCCAGCAGCTTGACAGGATCCTACAATGAGCAGTTCTTC CASSLTGSYNEQFF once 14 TRBJ2-1 . TRBV5-4
TGCGCCAGCAAAGGTGGCGACACAGATACGCAGTATTTT CASKGGDTDTQYF . 13 TRBJ2-3 . TRBV5-1
TGTGCCAGCAGCACTTCCCAGGGTAGGAACGAGCCCCAGCATTTT CASSTSQGRNEPQHF . 15 TRBJ1-5 . TRBV6-5
TGTGCCAGCAGCTCCCCTAGCGGGGCCACCGGGGAGCTGTTTTTT CASSSPSGATGELFF . 15 TRBJ2-2 TRBD2 TRBV9
TGTGCCAGCAGTCCCCCGGGACATCTCACTGAAGCTTTCTTT CASSPPGHLTEAFF . 14 TRBJ1-1 . TRBV28
TGTGCCAGCACCGGCAGGGCCAAAAACATTCAGTACTTC CASTGRAKNIQYF . 13 TRBJ2-4 . TRBV6-5
TGTGCCAGCAGTGAAGCGGCTCCCGGGGAGCTGTTTTTT CASSEAAPGELFF . 13 TRBJ2-2 . TRBV2
TGCGCCAGCAGGTGGGGCCCAGACAGAAATTCACCCCTCCACTTT CASRWGPDRNSPLHF once 15 TRBJ1-6 . TRBV5-1
TGTGCCAGCTCACCGGGAAGAATGGCTCTGAATGCTCTGGAGACCCAGTACTTC CASSPGRMALNALETQYF . 18 TRBJ2-5 . TRBV18
TGTGCCAGCAGCCCGATAGGGCTTAGCACAGATACGCAGTATTTT CASSPIGLSTDTQYF . 15 TRBJ2-3 . TRBV7-2
TGTGCCAGCAGTGGGAGACAGGAGAACACCGGGGAGCTGTTTTTT CASSGRQENTGELFF . 15 TRBJ2-2 . TRBV2
TGTGCCAGTTCCAGGGCCCTAGAAAGCATTCAGTACTTC CASSRALESIQYF few 13 TRBJ2-4 . TRBV19
TGTGCCAGTACCGCGACAGGGACGGGCGAAAAACTGTTTTTT CASTATGTGEKLFF . 14 TRBJ1-4 TRBD1 TRBV19
TGTGCCAGCAGTGAGACAGGGGGCAATGAGCAGTTCTTC CASSETGGNEQFF . 13 TRBJ2-1 TRBD1 TRBV6-6
TGTGCCAGCAGCTTAGAAGGTATAGGGCGTGAAAAACTGTTTTTT CASSLEGIGREKLFF . 15 TRBJ1-4 . TRBV7-9